This TCR beta chain was profiled in a study of shared clonotypes between healthy human individuals. For each subset, genomic DNA was distributed in equal portions over several immunoSEQ plates. In the original workflow: Junction-only sequences without quality scores were provided by ImmunoSEQ, so filtering was different. Clones were sequenced by immunoSEQ multiplex PCR, and TCRdb holds only the in-frame ones, with some missing. V, J and clone size are those of that table, while D and trimming were read from the DNA. This sample has 2 million to 2.5 million clones, with 90% to 95% found just once. This CDR3 has 14 amino acids. The J segment lost 5 bases and the V segment lost 7 bases, leaving 7 bases of the junction unmatched. The germline CDR1 and CDR2 sequences are MNHNS and SASEGT.

The chain couples TRBV6-1 to TRBJ2-7; 11 bases agree with TRBD2. Sequencing used naive CD4+ T cells from PBMCs. As for subset: CD45RA+ positively selected. The receptor's source is a man between 18 and 29 years old in good health. Some clones in this sample may be carry-over from other donors' samples. CDR3 bases: TGTGCCAGCAATTTCCTAGCGGGAGGCCACGAGCAGTACTTC. Translation: CASNFLAGGHEQYF.